The clone carrying this TCR beta chain was counted at least ten times. Time point defined: patch test 1, 2 weeks after DPC sensitization. Treatment meaning: therapeutic diphenylcyclopropenone sensitization with weekly scalp DPC. The germline V gene encodes CDR1 MDHEN and CDR2 SYDVKM. Trimming at V came to 6 bases and at J to 2 bases, leaving 5 bases not matched to a gene. CDR3 length equals 15 residues. This record belongs to a study of human T cells and chemical hapten exposure. Study overall: DPC 0.01% went on the upper back by patch test, with reading at 6 days. Per-sample TCR yields varied mainly from small pooled library volume differences.

TCRdb re-analysed the RACE reads in MiXCR, keeping a single row per CDR3 protein. Found here are approximately 350,000 distinct CDR3 sequences, approximately 6.3% of them singletons; the top ten hold roughly 8%. The chain joins TRBV28 to TRBJ1-5, with 9 bases fitting TRBD1. The TCR was taken from a woman younger than 30 with alopecia areata. Some clones in this sample may be carry-over from other donors' samples. The source was whole blood, collected in connection with sensitization to the hapten diphenylcyclopropenone (DPC). CDR3 coding DNA: TGTGCCAGCAGCGGGGGACAGGGCGGCAATCAGCCCCAGCATTTT. Translation: CASSGGQGGNQPQHF.